One and the same sample provided the 25 T cell receptor beta chains below, sequenced in a study of T cell responses to AZD1222 COVID-19 vaccine. Assay: immunoSEQ multiplex PCR; the TCRdb copy retains only in-frame clones and omits some. The sample shows 120,000 or so clones, 92% of them seen only once. The sample here was peripheral blood, taken on day 0 of AZD1222 vaccination. The receptors were gathered from an adult in good health.

This clone is a singleton in its sample. V gene TRBV4-3 combines with J gene TRBJ1-2, with 7 bases lining up with TRBD1. Germline values: CDR1 LGHNA, CDR2 YSLEER. The CDR3 covers 15 residues. V gave up 2 bases and J gave up 2 bases; unmatched junction bases: 5. The CDR3 DNA reads TGCGCCAGCAGCCAACTTGACAGGGTAAACTATGGCTACACCTTC. This gives the protein CASSQLDRVNYGYTF.

The rearrangement links TRBV6-5 to TRBJ1-5, with a possible D match to TRBD1 (5 bases). The V end was cut by 7 bases, the J end by 4 bases, with 14 bases between. Germline CDR1 is MNHEY and CDR2 is SVGAGI. The CDR3 consists of 14 residues. CDR3: CASTPRGENQPQHF. CDR3 sequence (DNA): TGTGCCAGCACCCCTCGGGGGGAAAATCAGCCCCAGCATTTT.

V and J are TRBV11-2 and TRBJ2-1; unclear D gene. CDR3 length: 14 amino acids. Trimming shortened V by 5 bases and J by 12 bases, and 20 bases separated the two germline ends. The V gene's germline CDR1 is SGHAT and CDR2 FQNNGV. The CDR3 sequence is CASSPRFKAGWQFF. For the CDR3, the DNA is TGTGCCAGCAGCCCCCGTTTTAAGGCTGGGTGGCAGTTCTTC.

This chain connects TRBV5-1 to TRBJ2-5, with D uncertain. The CDR3 has 14 residues. V lost 4 bases and J 5 bases, leaving 15 bases between the germline ends. CDR1 and CDR2 (germline): SGHRS, YFSETQ. CDR3 residues: CASSPLILSETQYF. In DNA form, the CDR3 reads TGCGCCAGCAGCCCCCTAATCTTGTCGGAGACCCAGTACTTC.

The chain is built from TRBV19 and TRBJ1-6; perhaps TRBD1 as D (5 bases). From germline, CDR1 is LNHDA and CDR2 SQIVND (reference sequence). Trimming removed 0 bases at V and 6 bases at J, with 12 bases between. The CDR3 has 16 residues. The CDR3 nucleotides read TGTGCCAGTAGTATAGATCAAGGCAGGGCTAATTCACCCCTCCACTTT. Translating it yields CASSIDQGRANSPLHF. Looking up the rest from reference TRBV19 and TRBJ1-6 gives the full variable domain: DGGITQSPKYLFRKEGQNVTLSCEQNLNHDAMYWYRQDPGQGLRLIYYSQIVNDFQKGDIAEGYSVSREKKESFPLTVTSAQKNPTAFYLCASSIDQGRANSPLHFGNGTRLTVT.

The gene calls are TRBV19 and TRBJ1-2, with 7 bases lining up with TRBD1. V lost 6 bases and J lost 4; bases outside the gene matches: 11. Per the germline V gene, CDR1 is LNHDA and CDR2 is SQIVND (reference sequence). The CDR3 is 15 amino acids. Written as DNA, the CDR3 is TGTGCCAGTAGCAGCCCGGGACAGAAATTCTATGGCTACACCTTC. Amino acid sequence: CASSSPGQKFYGYTF.

The V call is TRBV7-2, the J call TRBJ2-7; the D gene is possibly TRBD2 (6 bases). The CDR3 is 15 amino acids. The V end was cut by 5 bases, the J end by 0 bases, with 14 bases between. CDR1 and CDR2 (germline): SGHTA, FQGNSA. The CDR3 nucleotides read TGTGCCAGCAGCCCGGGGACTTATAGCTCCTACGAGCAGTACTTC. Protein product: CASSPGTYSSYEQYF. Looking up the rest from reference TRBV7-2 and TRBJ2-7 gives the full variable domain: GAGVSQSPSNKVTEKGKDVELRCDPISGHTALYWYRQSLGQGLEFLIYFQGNSAPDKSGLPSDRFSAERTGGSVSTLTIQRTQQEDSAVYLCASSPGTYSSYEQYFGPGTRLTVT.

The chain links TRBV6-5 to TRBJ2-7, with D unresolved. This CDR3 comprises 15 residues. Germline V gene sequence: CDR1 MNHEY, CDR2 SVGAGI. The V gene lost 6 bases and the J gene lost 0 bases, with 15 bases spanning the gap. The CDR3 region is CASSYGSPSSYEQYV. CDR3 DNA: TGTGCCAGCAGCTACGGGTCCCCGAGCTCCTACGAGCAGTACGTC.

The V call is TRBV7-3, the J call TRBJ1-1; 10 bases agree with TRBD1. CDR1 is SGHTA, CDR2 FQGTGA, per germline. The CDR3 totals 15 residues. The J segment lost 5 bases and the V segment lost 5 bases, leaving 8 bases of the junction unmatched. The CDR3 nucleotides read TGTGCCAGCAGCAACGGGGGACAGGGGAGGACTGAAGCTTTCTTT. Residues: CASSNGGQGRTEAFF.

The V gene is TRBV10-2, the J gene TRBJ1-2; the D is unclear. The CDR3 extends over 16 amino acids. V was shortened by 3 bases and J by 4 bases, with 18 bases between the two germline ends. The germline gives CDR1 WSHSY, CDR2 SAAADI. CDR3 nucleotides: TGCGCCAGCAGTGAAGGTCGTATGTCCCCGGGCTATGGCTACACCTTC. The encoded protein is CASSEGRMSPGYGYTF.

The rearrangement joins TRBV2 to TRBJ2-1; tentatively, D is TRBD1 (5 bases). This CDR3 contains 13 residues. Between the trimmed V and J ends, which lost 5 bases and 1 base, there was a span of 6 bases. The germline V gene has CDR1 SNHLY and CDR2 FYNNEI. Written as DNA, the CDR3 is TGTGCCAGCAGTACAGGTTCCTACAATGAGCAGTTCTTC. It specifies CASSTGSYNEQFF.

V is TRBV9 and J is TRBJ1-2; TRBD1 agrees at 11 bases. The germline V gene encodes CDR1 SGDLS and CDR2 YYNGEE. V was pared by 10 bases and J by 7 bases, with 6 bases of the junction left unmatched. The CDR3 is made up of 12 amino acids. CDR3 region: CASGQGAFGYTF. The CDR3 nucleotides read TGTGCCTCAGGACAGGGGGCGTTTGGCTACACCTTC.

CDR3 protein: CASSEGTSGRETQYF. CDR3 nucleotide sequence: TGTGCCAGCAGTGAAGGGACTAGCGGAAGAGAGACCCAGTACTTC. The chain carries TRBV6-1 and TRBJ2-5; 10 nucleotides line up with TRBD2. Germline V gives CDR1 MNHNS, CDR2 SASEGT. The ends lost 1 base at V and 4 bases at J; junction bases unmatched: 3. The CDR3 sequence is 15 residues long.

The V gene is TRBV7-6, the J gene TRBJ1-2; tentatively, D is TRBD1 (5 bases). The CDR3 extends over 14 amino acids. CDR1 is SGHVS and CDR2 is FNYEAQ in the germline V gene. V was trimmed by 2 bases and J by 8 bases, leaving 15 bases between them. In DNA form, the CDR3 reads TGTGCCAGCAGCTTATCGGGCGGGACTGAAGGCTACACCTTC. It yields the protein CASSLSGGTEGYTF.

This clone is a singleton in its sample. The chain uses TRBV4-1 and TRBJ1-3; tentatively, D is TRBD1 (5 bases). The CDR3 totals 17 residues. Trimming took 3 bases from V and 0 from J, leaving 15 bases between them. Germline V gene data show CDR1 as MGHRA and CDR2 as YSYEKL. CDR3 sequence: CASSHPLGGSSGNTIYF. The DNA for the CDR3 is TGCGCCAGCAGCCACCCCCTGGGGGGGTCCTCTGGAAACACCATATATTTT.

This chain links TRBV29-1 with TRBJ2-1; TRBD1 aligns across 8 bases. Germline assignment: CDR1 SQVTM and CDR2 ANQGSEA. V trimming: 8 bases; J trimming: 4 bases; junction bases outside the gene matches: 10. The CDR3 contains 14 residues. This CDR3 reads CSTLRDRTYNEQFF. For the CDR3, the DNA is TGCAGCACCCTTAGGGACAGGACTTACAATGAGCAGTTCTTC.

The V call is TRBV27, the J call TRBJ2-7; 14 bases map to TRBD2. Germline CDR1 and CDR2: MNHEY and SMNVEV (reference sequence). This CDR3 region has 14 residues. J was trimmed by 6 bases and V by 8 bases; bases with no gene match: 6. The CDR3 sequence is CASGLAGGIGEQYF. The CDR3 coding sequence is TGTGCCAGCGGACTAGCGGGGGGTATCGGCGAGCAGTACTTC.

The chain links TRBV7-9 to TRBJ2-1, with TRBD1 as a possible D gene (5 bases). Looked up from germline, CDR1 is SEHNR and CDR2 is FQNEAQ (reference sequence). There are 13 residues in the CDR3. Trimming cost V 5 bases and J 2 bases, with 7 bases left between them. This CDR3 reads CASSRTPYNEQFF. DNA of the CDR3: TGTGCCAGCAGCAGGACACCCTACAATGAGCAGTTCTTC. The entire variable domain, with the rest obtained from reference TRBV7-9 and TRBJ2-1, is as follows: DTGVSQNPRHKITKRGQNVTFRCDPISEHNRLYWYRQTLGQGPEFLTYFQNEAQLEKSRLLSDRFSAERPKGSFSTLEIQRTEQGDSAMYLCASSRTPYNEQFFGPGTRLTVL.

The chain links TRBV7-3 to TRBJ1-1; no clear D. Germline CDR1 SGHTA, CDR2 FQGTGA. Between the trimmed V and J ends, which lost 5 bases and 4 bases, there was a span of 17 bases. The CDR3 loop spans 15 amino acids. The CDR3 DNA is TGTGCCAGCAGCCCCTTCCCCGGGCTCTCCACTGAAGCTTTCTTT. Amino acids: CASSPFPGLSTEAFF.

The chain has TRBV4-2 and TRBJ2-7; 8 bases map to TRBD2. Trimming cost V 1 base and J 5 bases; bases outside gene matches: 4. Looked up from germline, CDR1 is LGHNA and CDR2 is YNFKEQ. The length of the CDR3 is 14 residues. The CDR3 is CASSQGGGPDEQYF. In DNA form, the CDR3 reads TGTGCCAGCAGCCAAGGCGGGGGGCCGGACGAGCAGTACTTC.

V is TRBV7-9 and J is TRBJ2-5; D unclear. Trimming stripped 5 bases from V and 9 bases from J, with 10 bases between. This CDR3 is 11 amino acids long. Per germline, CDR1 SEHNR and CDR2 FQNEAQ (reference sequence). CDR3 DNA: TGTGCCAGCAGCCCAGATGTCGCCCAGTACTTC. Translated: CASSPDVAQYF. The entire variable domain, with the rest obtained from reference TRBV7-9 and TRBJ2-5, is as follows: DTGVSQNPRHKITKRGQNVTFRCDPISEHNRLYWYRQTLGQGPEFLTYFQNEAQLEKSRLLSDRFSAERPKGSFSTLEIQRTEQGDSAMYLCASSPDVAQYFGPGTRLLVL.

J is TRBJ1-6 and V is TRBV3-1 (or the pseudogene TRBV3-2); D may be TRBD1 (6 bases). Trimming took 4 bases from V and 9 from J, leaving 16 bases between them. The CDR3 spans 15 residues. Germline CDR1 and CDR2: LGHDT and YNNKEL (reference sequence). CDR3: CASSPEGGGASPLHF. CDR3 DNA sequence: TGTGCCAGCAGCCCGGAGGGTGGGGGGGCTTCACCCCTCCACTTT.

The gene calls are TRBV6-5 and TRBJ1-2, with a tentative D call TRBD1 (5 bases). CDR3 size: 14 residues. Germline V CDR1 and CDR2: MNHEY, SVGAGI. V shed 5 bases and J shed 5 bases, with 15 bases lying between them. CDR3: CASSQGWELYGYTF. The CDR3 DNA follows: TGTGCCAGCAGTCAGGGTTGGGAACTTTATGGCTACACCTTC.

The CDR3 bases are TGTGCCAGCTCAAACTCCGGGATTATACTAGCCAAAAACATTCAGTACTTC. It yields the protein CASSNSGIILAKNIQYF. The rearrangement uses TRBV18 and TRBJ2-4, with D maybe TRBD2 (5 bases). Trimming pared 5 bases from V and 0 bases from J, leaving 17 bases between. Germline CDR1 and CDR2: KGHSH and LQKENI. The CDR3 length is 17 residues.

This rearrangement joins TRBV21-1 to TRBJ2-7. TRBV21-1 is listed as a pseudogene. The CDR3 is 15 residues long. The CDR3 bases are TGTGCCAGCAGCAAAGCGGGGATCGGGTCCTACGAGCAGTACTTC. Translated, it gives CASSKAGIGSYEQYF.